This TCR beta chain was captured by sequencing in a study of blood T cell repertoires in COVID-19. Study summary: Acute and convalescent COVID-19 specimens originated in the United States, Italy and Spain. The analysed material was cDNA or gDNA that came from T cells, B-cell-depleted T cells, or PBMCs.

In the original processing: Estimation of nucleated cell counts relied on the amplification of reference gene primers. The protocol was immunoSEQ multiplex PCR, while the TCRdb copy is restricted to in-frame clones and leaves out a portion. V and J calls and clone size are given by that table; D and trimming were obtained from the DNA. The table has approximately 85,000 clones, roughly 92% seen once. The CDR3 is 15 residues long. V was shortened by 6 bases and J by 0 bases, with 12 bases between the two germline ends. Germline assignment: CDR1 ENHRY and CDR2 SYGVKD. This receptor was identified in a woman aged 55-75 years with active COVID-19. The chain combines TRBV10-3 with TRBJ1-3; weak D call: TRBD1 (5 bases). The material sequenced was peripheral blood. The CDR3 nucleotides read TGTGCCATCAGCTTCGACGGACACTCTGGAAACACCATATATTTT. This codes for CAISFDGHSGNTIYF.